This T cell receptor beta chain was obtained from a study of T cells in Graves' hyperthyroidism and ophthalmopathy (dated by TCRdb to 2018 to 2020). For the study in its entirety: Peripheral blood was sampled at the time of initial diagnosis, prior to any treatment. To identify TCR V-J signatures that set the groups apart, the researchers used a discovery cohort of approximately 98 patients, made up of 43 with Graves' ophthalmopathy and some 55 with stable Graves' hyperthyroidism. Prospective prediction of ophthalmopathy was tested in an independent validation cohort of approximately 19 hyperthyroidism patients and around 16 patients who later progressed to ophthalmopathy. The 75 to 100 discovery patients were divided at random into training and test sets in a 7:3 ratio. In six Graves' hyperthyroidism patients, the study also compared T-cell repertoires from thyroid tissue with T-cell repertoires from blood. Once sampling was done, hyperthyroidism patients were given methimazole at a starting dose of 30 mg daily, whereas ophthalmopathy patients were given high-dose intravenous methylprednisolone. The paper reports TCR Vbeta CDR3 sequencing of some 140 peripheral blood samples: approximately 41 ophthalmopathy, roughly 80 hyperthyroidism and around 17 progressor patients.

In its sample, this clonotype was seen a few times. What this receptor recognizes is not known. The record has no base qualities; no much larger clone is one base away. What the work shows at the level of the full study, not this receptor alone: Most expanded thyroid clonotypes (frequency above 0.001) were also found in blood, which suggests that blood repertoires may mirror thyroid immune responses. In cross-validation, a model built on a 13 V-J signature told ophthalmopathy apart from stable hyperthyroidism with 85% to 90% sensitivity and approximately 84% specificity, and in testing the same model reached 80%/75%. No statistical method was used to set the sample size in advance, and investigators knew the group allocation. During validation, the model predicted progression to ophthalmopathy a median of approximately 6.5 months ahead of onset, with around 70% sensitivity and around 73% specificity.

Trimming leaves V shorter by 4 bases and J shorter by 8 bases, with the junction holding 9 bases beyond the gene matches. CDR1 and CDR2 are drawn from the germline V gene: SGHDT, YYEEEE. Including the terminal cysteine and phenylalanine, the CDR3 comprises 15 residues. The read is trimmed to its CDR3 DNA, 45 bases read in frame from base 1. The TCR beta CDR3 regions were amplified from RNA transcripts. The first round of RT-PCR for the TCR CDR3 was performed with the HTBI primer set and the Qiagen OneStep RT-PCR kit. Libraries were constructed in a second round of multiplex PCR, after which size selection and purification were performed. Sequencing of the libraries was done on an Illumina HiSeq2000 using paired-end 100 bp reads. In the original analysis: SOAPnuke was used to process the raw data, removing reads that contained adapters or uncalled bases, had a mean Phred below 15, or lacked an exact match to the constant primer or identifier. High-quality paired reads were merged using COPE v1.2.5, and each unique nucleotide sequence was defined as a clonotype. Clonotypes were aligned to IMGT TRBV, TRBD and TRBJ reference segments using MiTCR v1.1. Only V-J combinations with frequency above 0.0001, covering 99.2% of repertoires, were analysed. A TCS score was defined as the ratio of F50 (clonal expansion) to E x V (chaos), with BLOSUM62-based TCRdist applied between CDR3 peptides within each V-J. Welch's t-statistics and random forest reduced just over 500 V-J features to 10 to 15, which were used in a naive Bayes classifier (R e1071). TCRdb cleaned the public reads at Q25 with fastp, built clones with MiXCR and kept in-frame beta chains. Each CDR3 protein gets just one entry, which takes the most common genes and DNA from the rows behind it. The V and J calls were not made by the authors but by TCRdb's processing. Recorded for this sample are roughly 350,000 distinct CDR3 sequences; approximately 13% of them occurred a single time. Of the sample, 30% to 40% falls within the top ten clones.

Ophthalmopathy patients had moderately to severely active disease, Clinical Activity Score of at least 3, NOSPECS grade of at least 4, and duration under 3 months. Any patient with an uncontrolled infection, another autoimmune disease, pregnancy or lactation was excluded. Diagnoses relied on clinical symptoms, serum thyroxine and TRAb, thyroid ultrasound and orbital computed tomography. PBMCs were isolated from 10 ml of fresh peripheral blood by Ficoll-Paque density gradient centrifugation. Trizol reagent was used to extract total RNA, and RNA quality was then checked on an Agilent 2100 Bioanalyzer.

The clonotype originates from a woman in her thirties or forties with Graves' ophthalmopathy. The chain is made from TRBV5-6 and TRBJ2-1; TRBD2 matches 10 bases in the middle. The sample taken for sequencing was blood. The nucleotide sequence is given as TGTGCCAGCAGCATAAGCGGGGGGGCCAGGGATGAGCAGTTCTTC. This encodes CASSISGGARDEQFF.